The clone carrying this T cell receptor (beta chain) has a count of ten or more. Its antigen is not known. This sample was included in a study of T cell repertoires in cytomegalovirus infection. For the study at large: Both a matching HLA type and CMV infection were indicated by public TCR beta signatures.

The study's findings and limits: Based on cumulative public TCR beta family frequency, carriers of CMV plus the relevant HLA were identified. Dominating the ex vivo response were HLA-C-restricted CMV-specific TCR beta clonotypes.

Germline V gene sequence: CDR1 MDHEN, CDR2 SYDVKM. The CDR3 has 15 amino acids. V dropped 5 bases and J dropped 0 bases, with 11 bases sitting between them. TCRdb recomputed calls from the reads with MiXCR, one row per CDR3 protein. The sample lists some 400,000 distinct CDR3 sequences, 15% to 20% occurring once. The sequencing input was PBMCs. The J gene is TRBJ1-5, the V gene TRBV28; D remains unclear. The TCR sequence derives from a human donor in good health (CMV status not recorded). Some clones in this sample may be carry-over from other donors' samples. The CDR3 nucleotides read TGTGCCAGCAGTGGATCCTGGGGTAGCAATCAGCCCCAGCATTTT. Amino acid sequence: CASSGSWGSNQPQHF.